The 25 T cell receptor beta chains given below trace back to one sample, sequenced in a study of CD8+ T cells in alopecia areata. Treatment noted: oral pan-JAK inhibitor, 5-10 mg twice daily. RNA was extracted and reverse transcribed into cDNA as the sequencing template. The method was immunoSEQ multiplex PCR; TCRdb's version includes in-frame clones alone and lacks a portion of them. Here the sample spans 150,000 or so clones, 86% being singletons. The sequences come from CD8+ T cells sorted from blood, collected at week 4, from a patient treated with tofacitinib. These receptor sequences come from a human donor with alopecia areata.

This clone has just a few counts. This sample also contains other DNA sequences that code for the same CDR3. V is TRBV5-1 and J is TRBJ2-7; no clear D gene. CDR1 is SGHRS, CDR2 YFSETQ, per germline. Trimming took 1 base from V and 6 from J, leaving 20 bases between them. There are 16 residues in the CDR3. The chain's CDR3 is CASSLPHDSRSSEQYF. CDR3 nucleotide sequence: TGCGCCAGCAGCTTGCCGCATGATTCCAGGAGCTCCGAGCAGTACTTC.

In this sample, this clone turned up a few times. This sequence joins TRBV30 and TRBJ2-3, with D uncertain. The CDR3 is made up of 13 amino acids. Germline V gene sequence: CDR1 GTSNPN, CDR2 SVGIG (reference sequence). V lost 3 bases, J lost 4 bases, and 11 bases lay in between. CDR3 sequence: CAWSSSGADTQYF. DNA for the CDR3: TGTGCCTGGAGCTCCTCCGGAGCAGATACGCAGTATTTT. Full variable domain (remainder filled in from reference TRBV30 and TRBJ2-3): SQTIHQWPATLVQPVGSPLSLECTVEGTSNPNLYWYRQAAGRGLQLLFYSVGIGQISSEVPQNLSASRPQDRQFILSSKKLLLSDSGFYLCAWSSSGADTQYFGPGTRLTVL.

The chain has TRBV29-1 and TRBJ1-1, with D unclear. V was cut by 5 bases and J by 0 bases, with 7 bases left in between. Germline CDR1 SQVTM, CDR2 ANQGSEA. The CDR3 covers 12 residues. In nucleotides, the CDR3 is TGCAGCGTTCGTCTAATGAACACTGAAGCTTTCTTT. It is translated as CSVRLMNTEAFF.

The genes are TRBV6-5 and TRBJ2-7; D uncertain. This CDR3 is 15 amino acids long. The germline V gene has CDR1 MNHEY and CDR2 SVGAGI. Trimming pared 0 bases from V and 3 bases from J, leaving 12 bases between. The chain's CDR3 is CASSYSSTDGYEQYF. The CDR3 region has the DNA TGTGCCAGCAGTTACTCGAGCACCGACGGCTACGAGCAGTACTTC.

The chain carries TRBV19 and TRBJ1-1; D is unclear. Germline CDR1 is LNHDA and CDR2 is SQIVND (reference sequence). This CDR3 spans 15 amino acids. The germline V and J ends were trimmed by 8 bases and 0 bases, with 16 bases remaining between them. In DNA, the CDR3 is TGTGCCAGTCCCCCTCAAACACGGATGAACACTGAAGCTTTCTTT. It yields the protein CASPPQTRMNTEAFF.

This clone was observed once. The chain has TRBV7-8 and TRBJ1-4, with D perhaps TRBD1 (5 bases). The V gene's germline CDR1 is SGHVS and CDR2 FQNEAQ. V was pared by 5 bases and J by 13 bases, with 17 bases between. CDR3 length: 13 amino acids. The DNA for the CDR3 is TGTGCCAGCAGCAATGAAGTACGGGACCCACTGTTTTTT. Protein: CASSNEVRDPLFF.

The chain is built from TRBV15 and TRBJ2-7; D is possibly TRBD2 (6 bases). The CDR3 contains 12 residues. Germline CDR1 LNHNV, CDR2 YYDKDF (reference sequence). V dropped 0 bases and J dropped 11 bases, with 11 bases sitting between them. CDR3 DNA: TGTGCCACCAGCAGAGATGGGACTTTGAAGTACTTC. Its translation is CATSRDGTLKYF.

This clone was found a few times. This chain uses TRBV29-1 with TRBJ2-1, with 10 bases aligning to TRBD1. In germline, CDR1 is SQVTM, CDR2 ANQGSEA. Trimming cost V 3 bases and J 6 bases; bases outside gene matches: 2. The CDR3 extends over 13 amino acids. The CDR3: CSVDGTGVNEQFF. In DNA form, the CDR3 reads TGCAGCGTTGACGGGACAGGGGTCAATGAGCAGTTCTTC.

The gene calls are TRBV16 and TRBJ2-7; 8 positions agree with TRBD1. The CDR3 covers 15 residues. After removal of 0 bases from V and 5 bases from J, the junction contained 6 bases not matched to a gene. Germline assignment: CDR1 KGHSY and CDR2 FQNENV. The CDR3 here is CASSQSDRVYDEQYF. The CDR3 coding sequence is TGTGCCAGCAGCCAATCGGACAGGGTGTACGACGAGCAGTACTTC.

This clone was observed once. V is TRBV28 and J is TRBJ2-5; D not certain. V gave up 6 bases and J gave up 2 bases, with 13 bases separating them. The germline CDR1 and CDR2 sequences are MDHEN and SYDVKM. The CDR3 sequence is 14 residues long. The CDR3 sequence: CASSILGSQETQYF. The CDR3 bases are TGTGCCAGCAGCATCCTCGGGTCGCAAGAGACCCAGTACTTC.

This clone was detected only once. This chain connects TRBV11-2 to TRBJ2-3; 9 nucleotides line up with TRBD2. The junction had 12 bases not matched to a gene; V was cut back by 3 bases and J by 2 bases. Germline CDR1 is SGHAT and CDR2 is FQNNGV. The CDR3 length is 18 residues. CDR3 coding DNA: TGTGCCAGCAGCTTTTTTTTGTCTAGCGGGGCCGTCACAGATACGCAGTATTTT. Its protein is CASSFFLSSGAVTDTQYF.

Concerning this clone itself: One end of the junction varies from germline; a read error may be responsible. V and J are TRBV18 and TRBJ1-2; D perhaps matches TRBD1 (6 bases). Germline V CDR1 and CDR2: KGHSH, LQKENI. This CDR3 comprises 15 residues. The CDR3 protein is CASSTPGQHLYGYTF. The DNA of the CDR3 is TGTGCCAGCTCAACACCGGGACAACACTTATATGGCTACACCTTC.

The CDR3 spells CASSDDRPGSGTQYF. As DNA, the CDR3 is TGTGCCAGCAGTGATGACAGGCCTGGTTCCGGGACCCAGTACTTC. The chain has TRBV6-1 and TRBJ2-5; the D gene is possibly TRBD1 (6 bases). V was cut by 3 bases and J by 7 bases, with 18 bases left in between. The CDR3 is 15 amino acids. CDR1 and CDR2 from the germline V gene are MNHNS and SASEGT.

The rearrangement uses TRBV6-5 and TRBJ2-7; 7 bases are shared with TRBD1. CDR1 is MNHEY, CDR2 SVGAGI, per germline. This CDR3 comprises 13 residues. J gave up 6 bases and V 2 bases, and 4 bases lay outside the gene matches. This CDR3 reads CASSYHSGGEQYF. The DNA for the CDR3 is TGTGCCAGCAGTTACCACTCAGGGGGCGAGCAGTACTTC.

The V and J genes are TRBV29-1 and TRBJ1-1, with TRBD1 as a possible D gene (5 bases). V lost 3 bases and J lost 1, with 15 bases in between. CDR1 SQVTM and CDR2 ANQGSEA come from the germline V gene. The CDR3 totals 15 residues. CDR3 bases: TGCAGCGTTGATGGTCCGGGGCGACGGAACACTGAAGCTTTCTTT. It codes for CSVDGPGRRNTEAFF. Based on the CDR3 plus reference TRBV29-1 and TRBJ1-1, the full variable domain is SAVISQKPSRDICQRGTSLTIQCQVDSQVTMMFWYRQQPGQSLTLIATANQGSEATYESGFVIDKFPISRPNLTFSTLTVSNMSPEDSSIYLCSVDGPGRRNTEAFFGQGTRLTVV.

This chain connects TRBV5-1 to TRBJ1-1, with unresolved D. Per germline, CDR1 SGHRS and CDR2 YFSETQ. The CDR3 spans 12 residues. V was cut by 4 bases and J by 7 bases, with 11 bases left in between. The CDR3 DNA sequence: TGCGCCAGCAGCGCGACCGGCCTTGAAGCTTTCTTT. The encoded protein is CASSATGLEAFF.

This clone has just one count. The chain couples TRBV11-2 to TRBJ2-1; 10 bases line up with TRBD1. Losses at the gene ends were 5 bases for V and 9 bases for J; bases not matched to a gene: 10. Germline values: CDR1 SGHAT, CDR2 FQNNGV. This CDR3 spans 15 amino acids. The CDR3 sequence is CASSQADRGFGEQFF. In DNA form, the CDR3 reads TGTGCCAGCAGCCAGGCGGACAGGGGGTTCGGTGAGCAGTTCTTC.

A word on this clone: At one of its ends the junction is not consistent with the germline gene, which may arise from a read error. This chain connects TRBV29-1 to TRBJ2-1, with 8 bases matching TRBD2. Per germline, CDR1 SQVTM and CDR2 ANQGSEA. This CDR3 is 13 amino acids long. This chain's CDR3 is CSVPGRGGGGGVF. The CDR3, as DNA: TGCAGCGTCCCCGGGAGGGGCGGAGGAGGAGGGGTCTTC.

The chain joins TRBV27 to TRBJ2-7; D possibly corresponds to TRBD2 (6 bases). There are 14 residues in the CDR3. Looked up from germline, CDR1 is MNHEY and CDR2 is SMNVEV (reference sequence). Trimming shortened V by 2 bases and J by 1 base, and 9 bases separated the two germline ends. The CDR3 loop reads CASSLGGESYEQYF. The CDR3 region has the DNA TGTGCCAGCAGTTTAGGAGGGGAGTCCTACGAGCAGTACTTC.

CDR3 in DNA: TGCGCCAGCAGCCAAGTACCTGATCAGCCCCAGCATTTT. Its translation: CASSQVPDQPQHF. The chain employs TRBV4-1 and TRBJ1-5; D is unresolved. This CDR3 has 13 residues. CDR1 is MGHRA and CDR2 is YSYEKL in the germline V gene. Trimming removed 1 base at V and 5 bases at J, with 6 bases between.

The chain uses TRBV5-4 and TRBJ2-3; D is ambiguous. The CDR3 sequence is 11 residues long. V lost 5 bases and J lost 4, with 5 bases in between. Germline V gives CDR1 SGHNT, CDR2 YYREEE (reference sequence). Here the CDR3 reads CASRKSDTQYF. The CDR3 coding sequence is TGTGCCAGCAGGAAATCAGATACGCAGTATTTT.

The rearrangement links TRBV6-5 to TRBJ2-2; 10 nucleotides line up with TRBD2. Germline V gene data show CDR1 as MNHEY and CDR2 as SVGAGI. This CDR3 is built from 15 residues. V shed 3 bases and J 5 bases; nucleotides not matched to a gene: 3. The CDR3 sequence: CASSYGAGGTGELFF. As DNA, the CDR3 is TGTGCCAGCAGTTATGGAGCGGGAGGGACCGGGGAGCTGTTTTTT.

This clone was seen a single time. This sequence joins TRBV11-2 and TRBJ2-7, with TRBD1 matching 8 bases. CDR1 and CDR2 (germline): SGHAT, FQNNGV. CDR3 length equals 15 residues. Losses at the gene ends were 6 bases for V and 3 bases for J; bases not matched to a gene: 10. CDR3: CASSYDRGPLYEQYF. CDR3 sequence (DNA): TGTGCCAGCAGTTATGACAGGGGACCTCTCTACGAGCAGTACTTC.

The chain carries TRBV30 and TRBJ2-7; D unresolved. Germline V gives CDR1 GTSNPN, CDR2 SVGIG (reference sequence). CDR3 length: 13 residues. V dropped 2 bases and J dropped 3 bases, with 11 bases sitting between them. The CDR3 here is CAWSYAVGYEQYF. CDR3 DNA sequence: TGTGCCTGGAGTTACGCGGTCGGCTACGAGCAGTACTTC. Using reference TRBV30 and TRBJ2-7 for the parts outside the CDR3, the full variable domain is SQTIHQWPATLVQPVGSPLSLECTVEGTSNPNLYWYRQAAGRGLQLLFYSVGIGQISSEVPQNLSASRPQDRQFILSSKKLLLSDSGFYLCAWSYAVGYEQYFGPGTRLTVT.

The chain combines TRBV30 with TRBJ2-3; D is ambiguous. Looked up from germline, CDR1 is GTSNPN and CDR2 is SVGIG (reference sequence). This CDR3 is built from 11 residues. Trimming left V 2 bases short and J 6 bases short, with 6 bases between. The CDR3 DNA follows: TGTGCCTGGAGTTTTACTGATACGCAGTATTTT. It yields the protein CAWSFTDTQYF. Full variable domain (remainder filled in from reference TRBV30 and TRBJ2-3): SQTIHQWPATLVQPVGSPLSLECTVEGTSNPNLYWYRQAAGRGLQLLFYSVGIGQISSEVPQNLSASRPQDRQFILSSKKLLLSDSGFYLCAWSFTDTQYFGPGTRLTVL.